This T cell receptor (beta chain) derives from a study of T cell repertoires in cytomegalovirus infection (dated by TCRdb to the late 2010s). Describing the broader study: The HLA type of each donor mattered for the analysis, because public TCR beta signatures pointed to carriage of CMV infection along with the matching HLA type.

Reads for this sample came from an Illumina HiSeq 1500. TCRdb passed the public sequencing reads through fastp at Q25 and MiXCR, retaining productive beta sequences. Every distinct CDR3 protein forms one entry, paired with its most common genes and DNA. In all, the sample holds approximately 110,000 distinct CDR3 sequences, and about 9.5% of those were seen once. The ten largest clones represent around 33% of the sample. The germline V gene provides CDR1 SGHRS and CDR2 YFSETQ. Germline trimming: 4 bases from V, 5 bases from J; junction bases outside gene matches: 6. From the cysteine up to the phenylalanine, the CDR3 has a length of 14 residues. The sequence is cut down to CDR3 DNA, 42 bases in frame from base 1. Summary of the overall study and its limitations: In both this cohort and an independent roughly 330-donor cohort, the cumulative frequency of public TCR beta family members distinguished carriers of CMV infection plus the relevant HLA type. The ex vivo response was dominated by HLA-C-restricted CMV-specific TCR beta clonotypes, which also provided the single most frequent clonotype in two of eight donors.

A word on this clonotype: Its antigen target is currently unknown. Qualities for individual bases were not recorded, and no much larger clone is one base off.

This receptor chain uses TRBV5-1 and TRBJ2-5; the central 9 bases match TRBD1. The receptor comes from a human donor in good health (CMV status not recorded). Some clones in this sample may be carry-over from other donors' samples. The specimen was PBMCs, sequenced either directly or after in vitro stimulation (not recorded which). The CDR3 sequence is CASSVQGAGETQYF. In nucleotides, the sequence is TGCGCCAGCAGCGTACAGGGGGCCGGTGAGACCCAGTACTTC.